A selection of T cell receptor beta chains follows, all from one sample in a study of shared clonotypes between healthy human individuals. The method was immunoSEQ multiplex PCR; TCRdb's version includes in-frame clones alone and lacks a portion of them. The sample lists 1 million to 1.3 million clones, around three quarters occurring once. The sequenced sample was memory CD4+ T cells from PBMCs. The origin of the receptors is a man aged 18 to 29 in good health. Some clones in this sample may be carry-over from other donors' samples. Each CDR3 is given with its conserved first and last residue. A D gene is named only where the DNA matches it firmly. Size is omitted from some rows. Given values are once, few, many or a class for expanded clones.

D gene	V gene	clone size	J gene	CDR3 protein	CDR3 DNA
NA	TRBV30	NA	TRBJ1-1	CAWTGGLLGNTEAFF	TGTGCCTGGACGGGGGGGCTTTTAGGAAACACTGAAGCTTTCTTT
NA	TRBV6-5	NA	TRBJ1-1	CASSYAGDTEAFF	TGTGCCAGCAGTTACGCAGGGGACACTGAAGCTTTCTTT
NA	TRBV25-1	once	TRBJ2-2	CASSRTTTRTGELFF	TGTGCCAGCAGTAGAACCACGACGCGAACCGGGGAGCTGTTTTTT
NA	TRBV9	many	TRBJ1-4	CASSVGQGYGKLFF	TGTGCCAGCAGCGTAGGGCAGGGTTACGGAAAACTGTTTTTT
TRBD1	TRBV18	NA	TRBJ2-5	CASSPPGGAETQYF	TGTGCCAGCTCACCCCCAGGGGGCGCGGAGACCCAGTACTTC
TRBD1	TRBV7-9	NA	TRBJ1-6	CASSLQGAPDSPLHF	TGTGCCAGCAGCTTACAGGGGGCGCCAGATTCACCCCTCCACTTT
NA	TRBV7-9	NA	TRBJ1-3	CASLPGRIFSSSGNTIYF	TGTGCCAGCCTACCGGGACGGATATTCTCGAGCTCTGGAAACACCATATATTTT
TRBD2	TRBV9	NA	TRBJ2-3	CASSVGSSGSLTDTQYF	TGTGCCAGCAGCGTAGGGTCTAGCGGGAGTCTGACAGATACGCAGTATTTT
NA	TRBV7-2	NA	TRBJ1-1	CASSDGWRGGNTEAFF	TGTGCCAGCAGCGACGGATGGAGGGGAGGGAACACTGAAGCTTTCTTT
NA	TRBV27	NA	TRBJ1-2	CASSERRGSGYTF	TGTGCCAGCAGTGAACGGAGGGGGTCCGGCTACACCTTC
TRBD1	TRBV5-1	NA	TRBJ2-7	CASSAQAGGGGEQYF	TGCGCCAGCAGCGCCCAAGCAGGGGGCGGCGGCGAGCAGTACTTC
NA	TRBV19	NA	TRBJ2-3	CASSIGRIYTDTQYF	TGTGCCAGTAGTATAGGGCGGATTTACACAGATACGCAGTATTTT
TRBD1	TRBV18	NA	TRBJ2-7	CASSPIPGQGSSYEQYF	TGTGCCAGCTCACCGATTCCGGGACAGGGGAGCTCCTACGAGCAGTACTTC
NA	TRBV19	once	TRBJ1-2	CASSVGAGIQGNGYTF	TGTGCCAGTAGTGTGGGAGCCGGGATCCAGGGGAATGGCTACACCTTC
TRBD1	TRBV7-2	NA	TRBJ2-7	CASSFATGYWYEQYF	TGTGCCAGCAGCTTCGCGACAGGGTATTGGTACGAGCAGTACTTC
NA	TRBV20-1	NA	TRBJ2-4	CGVGKNIQYF	TGCGGGGTGGGCAAAAACATTCAGTACTTC
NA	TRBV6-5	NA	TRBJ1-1	CASSYRAGWTEAFF	TGTGCCAGCAGTTACCGGGCGGGTTGGACTGAAGCTTTCTTT
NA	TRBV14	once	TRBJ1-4	CASSPLGVTNEKLFF	TGTGCCAGCAGCCCCTTGGGGGTTACTAATGAAAAACTGTTTTTT
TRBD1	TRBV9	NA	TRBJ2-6	CASSGDRASGANVLTF	TGTGCCAGCAGCGGGGACAGGGCATCCGGGGCCAACGTCCTGACTTTC
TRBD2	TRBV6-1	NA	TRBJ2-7	CASSELGGLEDYEQYF	TGTGCCAGCAGTGAATTAGGGGGACTAGAGGACTACGAGCAGTACTTC
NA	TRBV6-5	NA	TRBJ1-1	CASSSPGHGGDTEAFF	TGTGCCAGCAGTTCTCCGGGACACGGAGGTGACACTGAAGCTTTCTTT
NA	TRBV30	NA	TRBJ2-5	CAFRGVQYF	TGTGCCTTCCGTGGTGTGCAGTACTTC
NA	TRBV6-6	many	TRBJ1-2	CASSYGQGGFGYTF	TGTGCCAGCAGTTACGGGCAGGGAGGGTTTGGCTACACCTTC
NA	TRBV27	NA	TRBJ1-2	CASSLSSPTNYGYTF	TGTGCCAGCAGTTTATCTTCCCCTACTAACTATGGCTACACCTTC
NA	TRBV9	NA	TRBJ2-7	CASSLGRSSYEQYF	TGTGCCAGCAGCCTTGGACGCAGCTCCTACGAGCAGTACTTC
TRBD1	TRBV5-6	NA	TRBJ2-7	CASSLIGTGLEQYF	TGTGCCAGCAGCTTGATCGGGACAGGGCTCGAGCAGTACTTC
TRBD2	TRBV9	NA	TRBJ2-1	CASSVGLGYNEQFF	TGTGCCAGCAGCGTGGGACTAGGTTACAATGAGCAGTTCTTC
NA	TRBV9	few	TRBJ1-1	CASSVVLTGNTEAFF	TGTGCCAGCAGCGTAGTACTAACGGGGAACACTGAAGCTTTCTTT
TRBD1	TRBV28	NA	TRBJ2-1	CASRPSRTGSYDEQFF	TGTGCCAGCAGACCCTCCCGGACAGGCTCCTACGATGAGCAGTTCTTC
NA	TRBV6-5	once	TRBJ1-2	CASSYSSRGVGGYTF	TGTGCCAGCAGTTACTCGTCCAGGGGAGTTGGCGGCTACACCTTC